This T cell receptor (beta chain) was captured in a study of T cell responses to AZD1222 COVID-19 vaccine. The CDR3 covers 14 residues. Germline V gives CDR1 LNHDA, CDR2 SQIVND (reference sequence). After removal of 5 bases from V and 0 bases from J, the junction contained 3 bases not matched to a gene. Clones were sequenced by immunoSEQ multiplex PCR, and TCRdb holds only the in-frame ones, with some missing. The sample contains 90,000 to 100,000 clones, roughly 85% of which appear only once. Study-level findings and limits: Rises in breadth and depth of Spike-specific TCRs came after two AZD1222 doses. Within unmutated variant regions lay the reported targets of nearly half of spike-specific TCRs. White British ancestry dominated among donors, who included more females, and clonal diversity was possibly underestimated.

Samples with a second dose at about 4 or about 12 weeks were pooled together. Worth noting for this clone: Its antigen remains unknown.

This sequence originates from an adult who received the AZD1222 COVID-19 vaccine. The sample consisted of peripheral blood, taken 28 days after the second AZD1222 dose. The chain is built from TRBV19 and TRBJ2-7, with 8 bases lining up with TRBD1. For the CDR3, the DNA is TGTGCCAGTAGTGCTACAGGGGGCTCCTACGAGCAGTACTTC. Amino acid sequence: CASSATGGSYEQYF.